The entry below gives a single T cell receptor beta chain sequence along with its context. This sample stems from a study of cytotoxic CD8 clonotypes in ibrutinib-treated CLL. The V gene's germline CDR1 is SGHRS and CDR2 YFSETQ. V gave up 0 bases and J gave up 5 bases, with 11 bases separating them. This CDR3 has 14 residues. The assay was immunoSEQ multiplex PCR, and TCRdb's table has in-frame clones only and misses some. The sample carries around 50,000 clones, around 55% recorded once. V is TRBV5-1 and J is TRBJ1-2; D call uncertain. Sequenced material: PBMCs, taken after 24 months of ibrutinib treatment. The clonotype comes from a human donor with chronic lymphocytic leukemia. The CDR3: CASSLADDRYGYTF. Here the CDR3 DNA reads TGCGCCAGCAGCTTGGCCGACGACCGATATGGCTACACCTTC.